This record concerns one T cell receptor beta chain sequence. These data originate in a study of cytomegalovirus exposure and HLA in healthy donors. PCR was performed using 60 Vbeta and 13 Jbeta primers. The protocol was immunoSEQ multiplex PCR, while the TCRdb copy is restricted to in-frame clones and leaves out a portion. This sample yields 150,000 to 200,000 clones, of which around 83% are seen a single time; roughly 4.5% belongs to the top ten. The V and J ends lost 0 bases and 6 bases respectively, with 15 bases between them. CDR3 length: 15 amino acids. Germline values: CDR1 SGDLS, CDR2 YYNGEE. This chain links TRBV9 with TRBJ1-1; D not resolved. Sequenced material: PBMCs. The clonotype originates from a man aged 50-59 years in good health and CMV-seropositive. DNA for the CDR3: TGTGCCAGCAGCGTAGTTCTGGGGAGTAGGTCTGAAGCTTTCTTT. It encodes CASSVVLGSRSEAFF.